A single sample gave rise to the 4 T cell receptor beta chains below, sequenced in a study of regulatory T cells in long-lasting Graves disease. Time point noted: persistent/refractory GD, antithyroid drugs over 5 years with positive TRAb. PBMC-extracted RNA yielded the TCR library. Through Arm-PCR of CDR3 regions and iRepertoire HTBI primers, TCR beta libraries were built. One entry per CDR3 protein, called by TCRdb with MiXCR from the multiplex PCR reads. The data show 300,000 to 350,000 distinct CDR3 sequences, 15% to 20% seen once. Sequenced here: peripheral blood mononuclear cells (PBMCs), sampled when the disease was refractory, from a patient treated with antithyroid drugs. The receptor source for this set is a female donor with Graves disease.

The sample holds a few counts of this clonotype. V is TRBV10-3 and J is TRBJ1-3; D gene unclear. The ends were cut back, 4 bases at V and 4 bases at J, with 11 bases in the middle. Germline CDR1 and CDR2: ENHRY and SYGVKD. This CDR3 has 14 amino acids. CDR3 sequence reads: CAISATYPGNTIYF. CDR3 coding DNA: TGTGCCATCAGTGCAACCTACCCCGGAAACACCATATATTTT.

The chain couples TRBV4-2 to TRBJ1-5; perhaps TRBD1 as D (5 bases). Germline V CDR1 and CDR2: LGHNA, YNFKEQ. The CDR3 runs 16 residues. The V end lost 3 bases, the J end lost 1 base, and 13 bases lay between the germline ends. The DNA for the CDR3 is TGTGCCAGCAGCCACTTCACCGGGGGGAGCAATCAGCCCCAGCATTTT. It yields the protein CASSHFTGGSNQPQHF.

The table lists this clonotype with many counts. This chain joins TRBV11-3 and TRBJ2-5; D uncertain. CDR1 is SGHNT, CDR2 YENEEA, per germline. V lost 8 bases and J 8 bases, leaving 24 bases between the germline ends. The CDR3 sequence is 15 residues long. CDR3 coding DNA: TGTGCCAGCTCTCCCCTCGGCGGCGATTACGATACCCAGTACTTC. As protein: CASSPLGGDYDTQYF.

V gene TRBV19 combines with J gene TRBJ2-7; a weak D match, TRBD1 (6 bases). Germline V gene sequence: CDR1 LNHDA, CDR2 SQIVND (reference sequence). Trimming took off 2 bases at V and 4 bases at J, with 9 bases between the two ends. CDR3 length: 13 residues. CDR3 in amino acids: CASSITGLYEQYF. The CDR3 nucleotides are TGTGCCAGTAGTATAACAGGGTTGTACGAGCAGTACTTC. Supplemented by reference TRBV19 and TRBJ2-7, the full variable domain reads DGGITQSPKYLFRKEGQNVTLSCEQNLNHDAMYWYRQDPGQGLRLIYYSQIVNDFQKGDIAEGYSVSREKKESFPLTVTSAQKNPTAFYLCASSITGLYEQYFGPGTRLTVT.